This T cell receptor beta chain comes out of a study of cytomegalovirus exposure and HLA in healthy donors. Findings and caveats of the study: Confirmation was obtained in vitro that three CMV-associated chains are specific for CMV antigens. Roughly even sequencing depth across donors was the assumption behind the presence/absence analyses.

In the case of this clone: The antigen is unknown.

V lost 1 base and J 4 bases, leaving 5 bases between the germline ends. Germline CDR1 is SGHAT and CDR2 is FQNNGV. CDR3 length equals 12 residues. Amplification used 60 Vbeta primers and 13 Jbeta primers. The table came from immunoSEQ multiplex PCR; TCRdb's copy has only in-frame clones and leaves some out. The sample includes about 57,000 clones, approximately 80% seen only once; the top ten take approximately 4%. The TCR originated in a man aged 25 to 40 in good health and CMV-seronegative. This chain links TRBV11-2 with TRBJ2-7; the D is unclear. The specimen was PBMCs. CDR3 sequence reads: CASSLGAYEQYF. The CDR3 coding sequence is TGTGCCAGCAGCTTAGGAGCTTACGAGCAGTACTTC.